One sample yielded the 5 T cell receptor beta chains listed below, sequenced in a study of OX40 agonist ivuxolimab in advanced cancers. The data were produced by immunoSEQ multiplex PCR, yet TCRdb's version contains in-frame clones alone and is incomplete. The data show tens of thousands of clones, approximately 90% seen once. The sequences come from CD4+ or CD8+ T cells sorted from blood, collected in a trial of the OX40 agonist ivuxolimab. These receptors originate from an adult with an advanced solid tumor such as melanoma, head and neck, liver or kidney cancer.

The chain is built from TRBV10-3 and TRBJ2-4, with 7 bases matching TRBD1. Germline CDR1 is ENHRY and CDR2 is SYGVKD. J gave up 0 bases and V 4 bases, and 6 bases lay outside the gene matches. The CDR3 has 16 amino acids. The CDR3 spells CAISASGTVAKNIQYF. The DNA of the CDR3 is TGTGCCATCAGTGCCTCTGGGACAGTAGCCAAAAACATTCAGTACTTC.

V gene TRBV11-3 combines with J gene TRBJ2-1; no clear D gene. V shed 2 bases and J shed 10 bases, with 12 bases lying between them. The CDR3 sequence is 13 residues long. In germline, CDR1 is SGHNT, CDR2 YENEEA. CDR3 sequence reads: CASSLYGGREQFF. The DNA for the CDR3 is TGTGCCAGCAGCTTATACGGTGGTCGGGAGCAGTTCTTC.

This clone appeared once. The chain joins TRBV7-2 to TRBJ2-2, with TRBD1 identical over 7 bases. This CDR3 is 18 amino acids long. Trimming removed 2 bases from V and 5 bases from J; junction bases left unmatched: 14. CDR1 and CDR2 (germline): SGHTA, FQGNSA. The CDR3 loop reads CASSLQPQGVVKTGELFF. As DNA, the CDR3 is TGTGCCAGCAGCTTACAGCCCCAGGGGGTGGTTAAGACCGGGGAGCTGTTTTTT.

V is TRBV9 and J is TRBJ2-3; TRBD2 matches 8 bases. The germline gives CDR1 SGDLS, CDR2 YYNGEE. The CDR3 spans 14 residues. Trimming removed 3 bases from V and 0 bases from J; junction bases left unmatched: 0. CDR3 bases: TGTGCCAGCAGCGGCGGGGGGAGCACAGATACGCAGTATTTT. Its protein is CASSGGGSTDTQYF.

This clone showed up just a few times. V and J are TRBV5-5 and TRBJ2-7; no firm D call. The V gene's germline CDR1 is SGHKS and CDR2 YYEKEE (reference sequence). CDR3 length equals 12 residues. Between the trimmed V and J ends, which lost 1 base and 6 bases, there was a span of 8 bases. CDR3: CASSLTSPEQYF. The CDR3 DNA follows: TGTGCCAGCAGCTTGACTTCCCCCGAGCAGTACTTC. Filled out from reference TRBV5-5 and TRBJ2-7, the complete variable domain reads DAGVTQSPTHLIKTRGQQVTLRCSPISGHKSVSWYQQVLGQGPQFIFQYYEKEERGRGNFPDRFSARQFPNYSSELNVNALLLGDSALYLCASSLTSPEQYFGPGTRLTVT.